A selection of T cell receptor beta chains follows, all from one sample in a study of shared clonotypes between healthy human individuals. The table came from immunoSEQ multiplex PCR; TCRdb's copy has only in-frame clones and leaves some out. The sample lists about 750,000 clones, about 92% seen once, with around 24% in the top ten. The sample comprised naive CD8+ T cells sorted from blood. Source of these receptors: a man younger than 40 in good health. CDR3s include the opening cysteine and the closing phenylalanine or tryptophan. A D gene is named only where the DNA matches it firmly. Clone size is shown for a subset of rows, as once, few, many or a class of expanded clone.

CDR3 DNA	CDR3 protein	V gene	J gene	clone size	D gene
TGTGCCAGCGCTAGTCAGGGAGGAAAACTGTTTTTT	CASASQGGKLFF	TRBV7-8	TRBJ1-4	once	.
TGCGCCAGCAGCCAAGAATGGGCAACCACCCTCTACAATGAGCAGTTCTTC	CASSQEWATTLYNEQFF	TRBV4-3	TRBJ2-1	.	.
TGCGCCAGCACCCCAGGGCCAGGGGACTCTTACAATGAGCAGTTCTTC	CASTPGPGDSYNEQFF	TRBV10-2	TRBJ2-1	once	.
TGTGCCAGCAGCTTACTTGGCAGGGACAGGGGCGGCTACACCTTC	CASSLLGRDRGGYTF	TRBV11-2	TRBJ1-2	.	TRBD1
TGTGCCTGGAACGCAGGGGGAAACGGGGAGCTGTTTTTT	CAWNAGGNGELFF	TRBV30	TRBJ2-2	.	TRBD1
TGTGCCAGCAGCTTAGCGTCCAACGCCCATTTTTACACTGAAGCTTTCTTT	CASSLASNAHFYTEAFF	TRBV7-9	TRBJ1-1	.	.
TGTGCCAGCTCCTTCCAGGTGAACCAAGAGACCCAGTACTTC	CASSFQVNQETQYF	TRBV6-6	TRBJ2-5	.	.
TGTGCCAGCAGCTGGGGGGTAGGCACTGAAGCTTTCTTT	CASSWGVGTEAFF	TRBV5-5	TRBJ1-1	.	.
TGTGCCAGCAGGGAAGGAGGGGTTAGCGAGCAGTACTTC	CASREGGVSEQYF	TRBV2	TRBJ2-7	.	.
TGTGCCAGTACCCGCGGGGGCTCTGGGGCCAACGTCCTGACTTTC	CASTRGGSGANVLTF	TRBV19	TRBJ2-6	.	TRBD2
TGTGCCAGCAGTTACCTAGGTGGGGAGACCCAGTACTTC	CASSYLGGETQYF	TRBV6-5	TRBJ2-5	.	.
TGTGCCAGCAGACCTTGGACTAGCGTACGCCTGGAGGGAGAGACCCAGTACTTC	CASRPWTSVRLEGETQYF	TRBV7-6	TRBJ2-5	.	TRBD2
TGTGCCAGCAGTCCGCATGGGACAGGGATTTCCTACGAGCAGTACTTC	CASSPHGTGISYEQYF	TRBV27	TRBJ2-7	.	TRBD1
TGTGCCAGCAGCTTGGCCCAGGGTTTTCTAGAGCAGTTCTTC	CASSLAQGFLEQFF	TRBV5-5	TRBJ2-1	once	.
TGTGCCAGCACCAATTGGGATACGCAGTATTTT	CASTNWDTQYF	TRBV11-2	TRBJ2-3	.	.
TGTGCCAGCAGCTTGGTGGAGAGGGGCCAAGAGACCCAGTACTTC	CASSLVERGQETQYF	TRBV5-4	TRBJ2-5	.	.
TGTGCCAGCAGCTTAGATCGGGAGGGAATCGTCCAGTACTTC	CASSLDREGIVQYF	TRBV7-6	TRBJ2-7	.	TRBD2
TGTGCCAGCAGTCCGAGGGGAGCGGGGCGCACCCAGTACTTC	CASSPRGAGRTQYF	TRBV27	TRBJ2-5	.	TRBD2
TGCGCCAGCAGCTTGGCGGCCGGGGCCCTCTCCTACGAGCAGTACTTC	CASSLAAGALSYEQYF	TRBV5-1	TRBJ2-7	.	.
TGTGCCAGCAGCTTAACGACAGGGTTCTCCTATGGCTACACCTTC	CASSLTTGFSYGYTF	TRBV7-8	TRBJ1-2	.	TRBD1
TGTGCCAGCAGCGCTCAGCGGCTACGAGGTGACAATGAGCAGTTCTTC	CASSAQRLRGDNEQFF	TRBV2	TRBJ2-1	few	.
TGTGCCAGCAGCAGACTTGACAGTTTGTACGAGCAGTACTTC	CASSRLDSLYEQYF	TRBV6-5	TRBJ2-7	.	.
TGTGCCAGCAGCGCGAGGTGGGACGACGAGGGGTACGAGCAGTACTTC	CASSARWDDEGYEQYF	TRBV9	TRBJ2-7	.	.
TGTGCCAGCAGTGATCGGTTAGCGGGGGACACCGGGGAGCTGTTTTTT	CASSDRLAGDTGELFF	TRBV2	TRBJ2-2	.	TRBD2
TGCGCCAGCAGCCAAGAACAGGGGGCGGCTGAAGCTTTCTTT	CASSQEQGAAEAFF	TRBV4-3	TRBJ1-1	.	TRBD1
TGTGCAAGTCGCCCGGGGACAGGAATTCAGCCCCAGCATTTT	CASRPGTGIQPQHF	TRBV12-2	TRBJ1-5	.	.
TGTGCCAGCAGCGTGGACGGCCCCAATGAGCAGTTCTTC	CASSVDGPNEQFF	TRBV9	TRBJ2-1	.	.
TGTGCCAGCAGTTTATTAGGTGGGCCGGGACTAGCGGGAATTTCCTACGAGCAGTACTTC	CASSLLGGPGLAGISYEQYF	TRBV27	TRBJ2-7	.	TRBD2